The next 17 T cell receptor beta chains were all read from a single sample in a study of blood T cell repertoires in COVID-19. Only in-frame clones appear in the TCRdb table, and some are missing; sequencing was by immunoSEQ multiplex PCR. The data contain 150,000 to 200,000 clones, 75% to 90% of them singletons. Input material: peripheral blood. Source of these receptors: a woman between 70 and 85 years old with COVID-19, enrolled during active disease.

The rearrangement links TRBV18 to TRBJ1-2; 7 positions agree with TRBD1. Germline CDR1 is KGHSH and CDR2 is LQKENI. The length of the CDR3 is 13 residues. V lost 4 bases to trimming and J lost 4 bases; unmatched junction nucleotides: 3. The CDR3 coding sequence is TGTGCCAGCTCACTCGACAGGGTCTATGGCTACACCTTC. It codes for CASSLDRVYGYTF.

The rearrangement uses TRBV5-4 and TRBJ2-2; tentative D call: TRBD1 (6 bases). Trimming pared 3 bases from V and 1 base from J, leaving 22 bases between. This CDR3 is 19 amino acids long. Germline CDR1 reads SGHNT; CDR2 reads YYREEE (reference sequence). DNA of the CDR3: TGTGCCAGCAGCTCCGATCGATGGATAGGGACAAAGAACACCGGGGAGCTGTTTTTT. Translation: CASSSDRWIGTKNTGELFF. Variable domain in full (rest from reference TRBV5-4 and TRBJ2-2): ETGVTQSPTHLIKTRGQQVTLRCSSQSGHNTVSWYQQALGQGPQFIFQYYREEENGRGNFPPRFSGLQFPNYSSELNVNALELDDSALYLCASSSDRWIGTKNTGELFFGEGSRLTVL.

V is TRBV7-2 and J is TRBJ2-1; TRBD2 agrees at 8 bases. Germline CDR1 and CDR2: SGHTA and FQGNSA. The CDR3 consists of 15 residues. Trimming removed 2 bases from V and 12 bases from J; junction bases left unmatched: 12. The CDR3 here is CASSLQVNGRVGQFF. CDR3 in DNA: TGTGCCAGCAGCTTACAAGTGAACGGGAGGGTTGGGCAGTTCTTC. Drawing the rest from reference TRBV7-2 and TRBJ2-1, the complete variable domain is GAGVSQSPSNKVTEKGKDVELRCDPISGHTALYWYRQSLGQGLEFLIYFQGNSAPDKSGLPSDRFSAERTGGSVSTLTIQRTQQEDSAVYLCASSLQVNGRVGQFFGPGTRLTVL.

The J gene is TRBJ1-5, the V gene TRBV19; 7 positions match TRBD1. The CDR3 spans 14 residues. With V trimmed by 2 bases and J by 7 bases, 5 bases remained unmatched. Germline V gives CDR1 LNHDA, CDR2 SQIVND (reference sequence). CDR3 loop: CASSIRDSGQPQHF. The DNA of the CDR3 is TGTGCCAGTAGTATAAGGGACAGCGGGCAGCCCCAGCATTTT.

The CDR3 coding sequence is TGTGCCAGCAGCCTGACTAGCGGGTCTAGCACAGATACGCAGTATTTT. As protein: CASSLTSGSSTDTQYF. The genes are TRBV7-9 and TRBJ2-3; TRBD2 agrees at 10 bases. Per the germline V gene, CDR1 is SEHNR and CDR2 is FQNEAQ (reference sequence). The CDR3 runs to 16 residues. V lost 5 bases, J lost 0 bases, and 5 bases stayed unmatched.

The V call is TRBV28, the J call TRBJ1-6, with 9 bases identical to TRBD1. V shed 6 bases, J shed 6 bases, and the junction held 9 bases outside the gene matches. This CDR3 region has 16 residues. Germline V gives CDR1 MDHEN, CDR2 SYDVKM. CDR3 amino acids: CASSSPGQGLNSPLHF. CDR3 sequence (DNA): TGTGCCAGCAGCTCACCGGGACAGGGACTTAATTCACCCCTCCACTTT.

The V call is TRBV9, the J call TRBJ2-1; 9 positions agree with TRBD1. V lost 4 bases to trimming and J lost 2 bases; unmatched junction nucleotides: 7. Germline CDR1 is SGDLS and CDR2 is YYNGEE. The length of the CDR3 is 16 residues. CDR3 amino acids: CASSPPGTGTYNEQFF. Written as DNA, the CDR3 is TGTGCCAGCAGCCCCCCCGGGACAGGGACCTACAATGAGCAGTTCTTC. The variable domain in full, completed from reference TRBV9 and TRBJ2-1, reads DSGVTQTPKHLITATGQRVTLRCSPRSGDLSVYWYQQSLDQGLQFLIQYYNGEERAKGNILERFSAQQFPDLHSELNLSSLELGDSALYFCASSPPGTGTYNEQFFGPGTRLTVL.

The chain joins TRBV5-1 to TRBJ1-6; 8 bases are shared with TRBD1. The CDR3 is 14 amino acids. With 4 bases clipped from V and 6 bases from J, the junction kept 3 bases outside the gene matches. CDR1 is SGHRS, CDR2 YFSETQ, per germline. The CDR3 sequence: CASSPDRGNSPLHF. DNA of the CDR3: TGCGCCAGCAGCCCAGACAGGGGTAATTCACCCCTCCACTTT.

The CDR3 protein is CASSSSSLRDRGGYNEQFF. CDR3 bases: TGTGCCAGCAGCTCTAGTAGCCTCAGGGACAGGGGGGGATACAATGAGCAGTTCTTC. J is TRBJ2-1 and V is TRBV11-2; TRBD1 aligns across 11 bases. Trimming took 4 bases from V and 4 from J; bases not matched to a gene: 15. CDR1 is SGHAT and CDR2 is FQNNGV in the germline V gene. The CDR3 spans 19 residues.

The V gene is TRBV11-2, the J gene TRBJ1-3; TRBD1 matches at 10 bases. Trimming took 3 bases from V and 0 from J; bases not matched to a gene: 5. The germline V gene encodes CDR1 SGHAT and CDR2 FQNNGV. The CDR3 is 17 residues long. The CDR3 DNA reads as TGTGCCAGCAGCTTTCGGGGACAGGGGACCTCTGGAAACACCATATATTTT. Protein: CASSFRGQGTSGNTIYF.

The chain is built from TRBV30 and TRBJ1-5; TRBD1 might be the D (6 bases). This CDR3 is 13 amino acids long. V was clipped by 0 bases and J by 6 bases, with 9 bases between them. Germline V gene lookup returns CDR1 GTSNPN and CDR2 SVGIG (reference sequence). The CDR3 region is CAWSVRGGQPQHF. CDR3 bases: TGTGCCTGGAGTGTGAGGGGGGGTCAGCCCCAGCATTTT. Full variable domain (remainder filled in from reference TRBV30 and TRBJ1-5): SQTIHQWPATLVQPVGSPLSLECTVEGTSNPNLYWYRQAAGRGLQLLFYSVGIGQISSEVPQNLSASRPQDRQFILSSKKLLLSDSGFYLCAWSVRGGQPQHFGDGTRLSIL.

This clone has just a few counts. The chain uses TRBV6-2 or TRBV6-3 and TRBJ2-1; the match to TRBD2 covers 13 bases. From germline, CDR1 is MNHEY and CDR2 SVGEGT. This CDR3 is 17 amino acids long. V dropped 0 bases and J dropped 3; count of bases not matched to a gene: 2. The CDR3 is CASSYSGLAGVYNEQFF. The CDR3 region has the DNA TGTGCCAGCAGTTACTCCGGACTAGCGGGAGTCTACAATGAGCAGTTCTTC.

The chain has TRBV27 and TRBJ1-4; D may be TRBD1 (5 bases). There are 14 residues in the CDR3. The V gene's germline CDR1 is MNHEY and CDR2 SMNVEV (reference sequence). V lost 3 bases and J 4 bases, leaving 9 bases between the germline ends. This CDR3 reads CASSFEGDNEKLFF. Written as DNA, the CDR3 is TGTGCCAGCAGTTTCGAAGGGGATAATGAAAAACTGTTTTTT.

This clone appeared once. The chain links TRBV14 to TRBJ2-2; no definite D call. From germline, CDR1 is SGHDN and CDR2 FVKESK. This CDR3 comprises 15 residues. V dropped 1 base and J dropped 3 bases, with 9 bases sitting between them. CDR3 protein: CASSQAVSYTGELFF. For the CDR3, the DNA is TGTGCCAGCAGCCAAGCCGTCAGTTACACCGGGGAGCTGTTTTTT.

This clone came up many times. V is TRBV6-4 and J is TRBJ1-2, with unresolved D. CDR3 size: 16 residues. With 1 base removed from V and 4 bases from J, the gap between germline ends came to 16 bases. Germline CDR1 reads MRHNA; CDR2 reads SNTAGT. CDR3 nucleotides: TGTGCCAGCAGTGACTGGAGAGGTTCCTTTGTCTATGGCTACACCTTC. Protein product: CASSDWRGSFVYGYTF.

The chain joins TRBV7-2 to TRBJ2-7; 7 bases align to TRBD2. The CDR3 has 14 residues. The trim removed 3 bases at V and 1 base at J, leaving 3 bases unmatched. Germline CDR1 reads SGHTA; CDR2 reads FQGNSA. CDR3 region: CASSFQRGSYEQYF. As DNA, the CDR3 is TGTGCCAGCAGCTTTCAGCGGGGATCCTACGAGCAGTACTTC.

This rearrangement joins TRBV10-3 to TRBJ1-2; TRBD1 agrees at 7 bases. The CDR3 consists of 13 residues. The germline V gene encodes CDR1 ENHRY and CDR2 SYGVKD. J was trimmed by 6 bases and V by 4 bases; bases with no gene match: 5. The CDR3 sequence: CAISGGRGDGYTF. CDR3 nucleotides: TGTGCCATCAGTGGGGGCAGGGGGGATGGCTACACCTTC.